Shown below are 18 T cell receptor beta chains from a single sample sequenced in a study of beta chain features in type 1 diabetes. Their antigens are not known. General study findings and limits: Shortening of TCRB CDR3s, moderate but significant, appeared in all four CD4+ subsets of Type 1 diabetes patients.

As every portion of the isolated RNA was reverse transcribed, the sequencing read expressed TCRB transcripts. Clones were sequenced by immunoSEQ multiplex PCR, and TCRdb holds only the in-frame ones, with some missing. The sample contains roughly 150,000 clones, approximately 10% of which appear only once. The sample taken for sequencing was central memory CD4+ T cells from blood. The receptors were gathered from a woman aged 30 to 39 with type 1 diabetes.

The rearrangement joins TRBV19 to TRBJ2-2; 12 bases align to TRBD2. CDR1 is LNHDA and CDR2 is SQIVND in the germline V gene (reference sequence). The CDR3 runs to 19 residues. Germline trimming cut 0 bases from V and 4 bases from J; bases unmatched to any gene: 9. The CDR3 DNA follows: TGTGCCAGTAGTATAGACCCATGGACTAGCGGGATCTTCACCGGGGAGCTGTTTTTT. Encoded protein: CASSIDPWTSGIFTGELFF.

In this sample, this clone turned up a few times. This CDR3 reads CASSLESGMDQPQHF. The CDR3 nucleotides are TGTGCCAGCAGCTTAGAGTCAGGGATGGATCAGCCCCAGCATTTT. This rearrangement joins TRBV11-2 to TRBJ1-5; D may be TRBD1 (5 bases). The CDR3 spans 15 residues. The ends were cut back, 0 bases at V and 5 bases at J, with 11 bases in the middle. The germline CDR1 and CDR2 sequences are SGHAT and FQNNGV. Together with reference TRBV11-2 and TRBJ1-5, the CDR3 gives the full variable domain: EAGVAQSPRYKIIEKRQSVAFWCNPISGHATLYWYQQILGQGPKLLIQFQNNGVVDDSQLPKDRFSAERLKGVDSTLKIQPAKLEDSAVYLCASSLESGMDQPQHFGDGTRLSIL.

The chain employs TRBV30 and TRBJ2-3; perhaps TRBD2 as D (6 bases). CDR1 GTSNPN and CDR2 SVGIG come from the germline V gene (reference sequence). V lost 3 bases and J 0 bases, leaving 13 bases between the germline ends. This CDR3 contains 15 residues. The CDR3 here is CAWRGLAGSTDTQYF. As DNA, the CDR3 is TGTGCCTGGAGGGGACTGGCGGGGAGCACAGATACGCAGTATTTT. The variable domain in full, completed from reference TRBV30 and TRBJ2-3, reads SQTIHQWPATLVQPVGSPLSLECTVEGTSNPNLYWYRQAAGRGLQLLFYSVGIGQISSEVPQNLSASRPQDRQFILSSKKLLLSDSGFYLCAWRGLAGSTDTQYFGPGTRLTVL.

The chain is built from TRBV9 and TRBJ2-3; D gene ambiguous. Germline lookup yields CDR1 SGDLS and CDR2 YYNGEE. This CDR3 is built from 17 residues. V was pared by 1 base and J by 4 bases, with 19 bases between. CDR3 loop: CASSVSATLITADTQYF. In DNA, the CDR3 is TGTGCCAGCAGCGTATCTGCCACGCTCATCACAGCAGATACGCAGTATTTT.

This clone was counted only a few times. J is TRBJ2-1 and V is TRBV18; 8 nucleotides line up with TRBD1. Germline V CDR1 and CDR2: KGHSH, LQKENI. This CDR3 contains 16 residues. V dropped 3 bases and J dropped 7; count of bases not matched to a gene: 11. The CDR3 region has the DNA TGTGCCAGCTCACCCGCCGCAGGGGGCTTATGGAATGAGCAGTTCTTC. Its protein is CASSPAAGGLWNEQFF.

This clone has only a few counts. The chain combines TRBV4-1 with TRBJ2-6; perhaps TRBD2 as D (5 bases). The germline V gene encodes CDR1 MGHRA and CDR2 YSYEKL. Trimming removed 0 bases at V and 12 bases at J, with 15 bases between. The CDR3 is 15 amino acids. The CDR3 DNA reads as TGCGCCAGCAGCCAAGATGGAGGCAGGCTTAGCGTCCTGACTTTC. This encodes CASSQDGGRLSVLTF.

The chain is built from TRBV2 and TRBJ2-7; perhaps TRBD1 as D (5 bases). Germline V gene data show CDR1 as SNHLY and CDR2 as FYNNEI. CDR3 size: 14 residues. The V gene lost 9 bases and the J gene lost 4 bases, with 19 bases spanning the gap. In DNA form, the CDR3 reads TGTGCCAGTATGAGGTCAGGGTTGAGGTACGAGCAGTACTTC. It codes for CASMRSGLRYEQYF.

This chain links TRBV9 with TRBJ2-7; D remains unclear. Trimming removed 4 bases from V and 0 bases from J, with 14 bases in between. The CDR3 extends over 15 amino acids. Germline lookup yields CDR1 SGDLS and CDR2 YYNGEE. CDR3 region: CASSSHPGSSYEQYF. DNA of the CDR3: TGTGCCAGCAGCTCCCACCCTGGCAGCTCCTACGAGCAGTACTTC.

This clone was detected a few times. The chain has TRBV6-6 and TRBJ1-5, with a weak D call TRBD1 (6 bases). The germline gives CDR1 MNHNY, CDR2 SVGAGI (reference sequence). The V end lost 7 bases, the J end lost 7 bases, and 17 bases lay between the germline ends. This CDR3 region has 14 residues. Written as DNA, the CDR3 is TGTGCCAGCAACCCCAGGGGATCGGGCCAGCCCCAGCATTTT. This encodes CASNPRGSGQPQHF.

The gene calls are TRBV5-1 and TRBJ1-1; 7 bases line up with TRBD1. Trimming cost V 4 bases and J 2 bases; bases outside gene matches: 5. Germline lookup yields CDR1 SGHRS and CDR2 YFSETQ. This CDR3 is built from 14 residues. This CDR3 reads CASSPGGYNTEAFF. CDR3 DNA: TGCGCCAGCAGCCCAGGGGGTTATAACACTGAAGCTTTCTTT.

CDR3 sequence (DNA): TGTGCCAGCAGTGGACAGCCATATCAGCCCCAGCATTTT. Translation: CASSGQPYQPQHF. The chain joins TRBV2 to TRBJ1-5, with a weak D call TRBD1 (5 bases). Trimming shortened V by 4 bases and J by 5 bases, and 9 bases separated the two germline ends. CDR3 length: 13 amino acids. Germline V gene data show CDR1 as SNHLY and CDR2 as FYNNEI. Full variable domain (rest looked up from reference TRBV2 and TRBJ1-5): EPEVTQTPSHQVTQMGQEVILRCVPISNHLYFYWYRQILGQKVEFLVSFYNNEISEKSEIFDDQFSVERPDGSNFTLKIRSTKLEDSAMYFCASSGQPYQPQHFGDGTRLSIL.

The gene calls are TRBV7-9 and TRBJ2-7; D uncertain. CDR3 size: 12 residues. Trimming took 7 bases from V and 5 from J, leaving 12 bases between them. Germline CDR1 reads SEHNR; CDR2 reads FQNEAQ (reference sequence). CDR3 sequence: CASTPLRNEQYF. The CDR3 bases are TGTGCCAGCACCCCCTTGAGGAACGAGCAGTACTTC.

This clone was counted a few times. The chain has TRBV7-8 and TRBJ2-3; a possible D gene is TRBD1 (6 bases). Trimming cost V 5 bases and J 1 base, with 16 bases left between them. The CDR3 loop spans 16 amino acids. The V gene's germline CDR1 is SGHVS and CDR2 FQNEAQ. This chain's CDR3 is CASSGYNRVGTDTQYF. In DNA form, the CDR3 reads TGTGCCAGCAGCGGATATAACAGGGTTGGCACAGATACGCAGTATTTT. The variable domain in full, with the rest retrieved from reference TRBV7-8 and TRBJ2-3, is GAGVSQSPRYKVAKRGQDVALRCDPISGHVSLFWYQQALGQGPEFLTYFQNEAQLDKSGLPSDRFFAERPEGSVSTLKIQRTQQEDSAVYLCASSGYNRVGTDTQYFGPGTRLTVL.

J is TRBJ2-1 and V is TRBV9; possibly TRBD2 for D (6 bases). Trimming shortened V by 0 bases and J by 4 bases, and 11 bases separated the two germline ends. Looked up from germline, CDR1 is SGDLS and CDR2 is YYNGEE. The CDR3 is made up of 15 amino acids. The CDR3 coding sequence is TGTGCCAGCAGCGTAGCGGGAGAAGCGTACAATGAGCAGTTCTTC. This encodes CASSVAGEAYNEQFF.

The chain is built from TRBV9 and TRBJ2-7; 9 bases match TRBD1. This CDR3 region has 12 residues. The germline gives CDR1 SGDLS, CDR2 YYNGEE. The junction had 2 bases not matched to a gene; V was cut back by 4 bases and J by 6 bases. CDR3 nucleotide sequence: TGTGCCAGCAGCCCGGACAGGGGCGAGCAGTACTTC. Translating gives CASSPDRGEQYF.

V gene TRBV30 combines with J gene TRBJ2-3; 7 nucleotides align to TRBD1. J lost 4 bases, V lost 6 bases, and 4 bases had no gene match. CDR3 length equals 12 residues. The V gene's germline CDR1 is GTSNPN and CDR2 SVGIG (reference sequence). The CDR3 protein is CACRQGPDTQYF. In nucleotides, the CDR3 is TGTGCCTGCAGACAGGGCCCAGATACGCAGTATTTT.

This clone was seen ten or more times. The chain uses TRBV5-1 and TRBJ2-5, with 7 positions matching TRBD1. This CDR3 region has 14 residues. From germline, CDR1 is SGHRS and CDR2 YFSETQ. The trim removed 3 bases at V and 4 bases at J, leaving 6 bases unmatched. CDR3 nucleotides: TGCGCCAGCAGCTCGGACAGGCTACTAGAGACCCAGTACTTC. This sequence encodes CASSSDRLLETQYF.

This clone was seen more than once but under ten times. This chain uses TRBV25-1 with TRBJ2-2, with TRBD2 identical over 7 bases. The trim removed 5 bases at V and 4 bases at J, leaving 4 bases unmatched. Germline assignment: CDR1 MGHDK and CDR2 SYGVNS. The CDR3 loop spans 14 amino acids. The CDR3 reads CASSRLASTGELFF. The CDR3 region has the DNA TGTGCCAGCAGTAGACTAGCAAGCACCGGGGAGCTGTTTTTT. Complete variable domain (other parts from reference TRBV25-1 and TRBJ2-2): EADIYQTPRYLVIGTGKKITLECSQTMGHDKMYWYQQDPGMELHLIHYSYGVNSTEKGDLSSESTVSRIRTEHFPLTLESARPSHTSQYLCASSRLASTGELFFGEGSRLTVL.